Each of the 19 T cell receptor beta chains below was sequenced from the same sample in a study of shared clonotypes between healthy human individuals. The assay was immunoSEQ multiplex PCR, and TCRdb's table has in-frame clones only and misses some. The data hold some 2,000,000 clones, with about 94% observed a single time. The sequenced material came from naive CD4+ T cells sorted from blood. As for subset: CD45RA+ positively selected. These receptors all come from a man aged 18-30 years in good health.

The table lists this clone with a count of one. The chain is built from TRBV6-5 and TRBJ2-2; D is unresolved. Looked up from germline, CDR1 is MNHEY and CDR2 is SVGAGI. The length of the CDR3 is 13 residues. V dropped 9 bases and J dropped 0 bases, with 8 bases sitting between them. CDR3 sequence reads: CASTSPNTGELFF. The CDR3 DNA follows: TGTGCCAGTACCAGCCCGAACACCGGGGAGCTGTTTTTT.

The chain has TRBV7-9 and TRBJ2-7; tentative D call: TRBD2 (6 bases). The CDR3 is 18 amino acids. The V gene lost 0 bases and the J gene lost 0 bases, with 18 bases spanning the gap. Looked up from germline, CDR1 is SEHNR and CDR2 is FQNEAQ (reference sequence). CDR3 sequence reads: CASSLAGDPRRDSYEQYF. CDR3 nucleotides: TGTGCCAGCAGCTTAGCGGGGGACCCTCGGCGGGACTCCTACGAGCAGTACTTC.

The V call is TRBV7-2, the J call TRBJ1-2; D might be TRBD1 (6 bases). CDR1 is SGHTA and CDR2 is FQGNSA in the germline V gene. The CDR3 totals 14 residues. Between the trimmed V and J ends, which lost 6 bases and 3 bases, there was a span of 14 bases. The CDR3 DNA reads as TGTGCCAGCAGACCACACAGGGAGTACTATGGCTACACCTTC. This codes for CASRPHREYYGYTF.

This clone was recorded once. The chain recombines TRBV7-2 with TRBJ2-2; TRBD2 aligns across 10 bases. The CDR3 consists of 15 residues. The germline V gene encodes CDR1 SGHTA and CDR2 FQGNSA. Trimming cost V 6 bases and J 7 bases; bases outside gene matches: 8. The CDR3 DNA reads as TGTGCCAGCAGGCACACTAGCGGGACGGACGGGGAGCTGTTTTTT. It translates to CASRHTSGTDGELFF. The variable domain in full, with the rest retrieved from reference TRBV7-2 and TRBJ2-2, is GAGVSQSPSNKVTEKGKDVELRCDPISGHTALYWYRQSLGQGLEFLIYFQGNSAPDKSGLPSDRFSAERTGGSVSTLTIQRTQQEDSAVYLCASRHTSGTDGELFFGEGSRLTVL.

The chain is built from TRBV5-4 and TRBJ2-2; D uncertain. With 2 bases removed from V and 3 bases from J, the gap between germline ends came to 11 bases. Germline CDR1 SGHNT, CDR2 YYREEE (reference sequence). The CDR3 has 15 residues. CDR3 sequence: CASSFSDHDTGELFF. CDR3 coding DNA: TGTGCCAGCAGCTTCTCCGACCACGACACCGGGGAGCTGTTTTTT.

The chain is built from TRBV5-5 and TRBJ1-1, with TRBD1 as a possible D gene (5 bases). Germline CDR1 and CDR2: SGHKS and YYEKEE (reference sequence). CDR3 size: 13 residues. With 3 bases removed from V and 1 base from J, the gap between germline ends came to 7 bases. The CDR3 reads CASSWDANTEAFF. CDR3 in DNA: TGTGCCAGCAGCTGGGACGCGAACACTGAAGCTTTCTTT.

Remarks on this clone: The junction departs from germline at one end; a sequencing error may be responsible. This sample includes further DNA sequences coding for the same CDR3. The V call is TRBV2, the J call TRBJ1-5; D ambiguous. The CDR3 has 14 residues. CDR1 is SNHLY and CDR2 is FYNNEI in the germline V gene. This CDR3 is CASSASSEYQPQHF. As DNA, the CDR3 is TGCGCCAGCAGTGCAAGTTCGGAGTATCAGCCCCAGCATTTT. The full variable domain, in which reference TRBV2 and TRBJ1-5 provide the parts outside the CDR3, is EPEVTQTPSHQVTQMGQEVILRCVPISNHLYFYWYRQILGQKVEFLVSFYNNEISEKSEIFDDQFSVERPDGSNFTLKIRSTKLEDSAMYFCASSASSEYQPQHFGDGTRLSIL.

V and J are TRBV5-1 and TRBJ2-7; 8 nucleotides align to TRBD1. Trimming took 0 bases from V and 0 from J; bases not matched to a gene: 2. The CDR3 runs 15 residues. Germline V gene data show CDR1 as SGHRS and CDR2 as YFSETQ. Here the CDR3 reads CASSLGTGLSYEQYF. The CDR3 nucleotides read TGCGCCAGCAGCTTGGGGACAGGGCTCTCCTACGAGCAGTACTTC.

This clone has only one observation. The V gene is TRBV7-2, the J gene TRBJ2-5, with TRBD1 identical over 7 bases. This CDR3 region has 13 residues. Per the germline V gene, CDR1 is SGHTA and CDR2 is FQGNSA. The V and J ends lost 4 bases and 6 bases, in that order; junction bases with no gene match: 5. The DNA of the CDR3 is TGTGCCAGCAGCTCCGACAGGGCTCAGACCCAGTACTTC. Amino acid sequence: CASSSDRAQTQYF.

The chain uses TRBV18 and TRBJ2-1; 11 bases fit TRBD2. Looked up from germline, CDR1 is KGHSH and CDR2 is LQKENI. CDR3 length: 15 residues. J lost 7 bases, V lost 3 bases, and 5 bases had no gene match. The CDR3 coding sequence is TGTGCCAGCTCACCCGGGACTAGCGGCATGAATGAGCAGTTCTTC. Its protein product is CASSPGTSGMNEQFF.

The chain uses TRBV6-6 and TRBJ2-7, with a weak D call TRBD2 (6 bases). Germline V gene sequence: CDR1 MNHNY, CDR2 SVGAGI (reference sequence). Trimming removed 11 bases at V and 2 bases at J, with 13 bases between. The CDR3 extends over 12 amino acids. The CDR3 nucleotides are TGTGCCTGTAGGAGGGTTGCCTACGAGCAGTACTTC. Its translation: CACRRVAYEQYF.

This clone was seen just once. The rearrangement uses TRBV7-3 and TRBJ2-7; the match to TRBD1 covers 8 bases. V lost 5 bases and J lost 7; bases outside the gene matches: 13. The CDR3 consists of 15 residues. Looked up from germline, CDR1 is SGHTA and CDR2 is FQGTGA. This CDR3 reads CASSNTGGDFQEQYF. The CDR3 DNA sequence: TGTGCCAGCAGCAACACAGGGGGAGACTTTCAGGAGCAGTACTTC.

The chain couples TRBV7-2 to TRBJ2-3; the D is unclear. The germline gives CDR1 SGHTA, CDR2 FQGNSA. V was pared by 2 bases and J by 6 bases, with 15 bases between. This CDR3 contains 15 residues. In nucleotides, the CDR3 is TGTGCCAGCAGCTTACACTCTGGTGGAGCGGATACGCAGTATTTT. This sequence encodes CASSLHSGGADTQYF.

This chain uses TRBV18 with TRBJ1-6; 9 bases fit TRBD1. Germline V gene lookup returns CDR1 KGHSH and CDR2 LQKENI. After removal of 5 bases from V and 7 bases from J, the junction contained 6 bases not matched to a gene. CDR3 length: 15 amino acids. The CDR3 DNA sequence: TGTGCCAGCTCAGATACGACAGGGGGGAATTCACCCCTCCACTTT. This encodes CASSDTTGGNSPLHF.

The chain's CDR3 is CASSKNLGGVLETQYF. DNA for the CDR3: TGTGCCAGCAGCAAGAATTTAGGAGGGGTGTTAGAGACCCAGTACTTC. The chain uses TRBV7-2 and TRBJ2-5, with a weak D call TRBD2 (6 bases). Germline V gives CDR1 SGHTA, CDR2 FQGNSA. CDR3 size: 16 residues. Trimming shortened V by 5 bases and J by 4 bases, and 20 bases separated the two germline ends.

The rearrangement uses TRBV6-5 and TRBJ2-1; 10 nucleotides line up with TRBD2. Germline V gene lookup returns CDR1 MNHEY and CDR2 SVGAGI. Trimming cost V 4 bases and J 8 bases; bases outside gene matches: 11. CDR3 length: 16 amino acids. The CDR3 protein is CASSSIAGGLRYEQFF. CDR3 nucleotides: TGTGCCAGCAGTTCCATAGCGGGGGGCCTCCGCTATGAGCAGTTCTTC.

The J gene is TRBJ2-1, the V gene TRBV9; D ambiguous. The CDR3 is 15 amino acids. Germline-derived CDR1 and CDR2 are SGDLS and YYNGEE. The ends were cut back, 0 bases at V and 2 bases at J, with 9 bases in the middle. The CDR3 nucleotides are TGTGCCAGCAGCGTAGATATGGCGACCTACAATGAGCAGTTCTTC. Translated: CASSVDMATYNEQFF. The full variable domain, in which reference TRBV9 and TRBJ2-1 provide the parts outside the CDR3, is DSGVTQTPKHLITATGQRVTLRCSPRSGDLSVYWYQQSLDQGLQFLIQYYNGEERAKGNILERFSAQQFPDLHSELNLSSLELGDSALYFCASSVDMATYNEQFFGPGTRLTVL.

CDR3 residues: CASSLTATGADTQYF. The CDR3, as DNA: TGCGCCAGCAGCCTAACGGCGACCGGGGCAGATACGCAGTATTTT. V is TRBV5-1 and J is TRBJ2-3; a weak D match, TRBD2 (5 bases). The CDR3 length is 15 residues. Germline V CDR1 and CDR2: SGHRS, YFSETQ. Trimming took off 4 bases at V and 4 bases at J, with 16 bases between the two ends.

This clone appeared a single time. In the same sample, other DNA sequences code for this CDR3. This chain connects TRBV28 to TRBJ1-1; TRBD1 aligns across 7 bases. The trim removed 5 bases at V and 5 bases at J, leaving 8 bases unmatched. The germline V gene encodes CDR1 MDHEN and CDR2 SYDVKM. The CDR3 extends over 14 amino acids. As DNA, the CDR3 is TGTGCCAGCAGTCCCCCAGGGGGGTGGACTGAAGCTTTCTTT. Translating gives CASSPPGGWTEAFF. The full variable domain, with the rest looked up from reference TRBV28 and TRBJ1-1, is DVKVTQSSRYLVKRTGEKVFLECVQDMDHENMFWYRQDPGLGLRLIYFSYDVKMKEKGDIPEGYSVSREKKERFSLILESASTNQTSMYLCASSPPGGWTEAFFGQGTRLTVV.